Listed here are 19 T cell receptor beta chains from one sample, sequenced in a study of post-analysis software for immune sequencing data. Study findings and constraints: Controls had lower frequencies than patients of roughly five TRBV segments, which included TRBV5-6, TRBV5-1 and TRBV20-1.

These TCRs' antigens remain unknown. Prepared libraries of TCR beta cDNA carried unique molecular identifiers. TCRdb reprocessed the PCR reads with MiXCR, giving one entry per CDR3 protein. The sample has about 620,000 distinct CDR3 sequences, roughly 40% seen once. Input material: blood. The receptors shown here come from a girl aged 10-17 years with multiple sclerosis.

This clonotype was counted only a few times. The chain couples TRBV4-1 to TRBJ2-7, with D perhaps TRBD1 (5 bases). Trimming left V 8 bases short and J 3 bases short, with 17 bases between. The CDR3 runs to 14 residues. Germline CDR1 MGHRA, CDR2 YSYEKL. CDR3 region: CASAPDGQFYEQYF. CDR3 DNA sequence: TGCGCCAGCGCGCCGGACGGACAATTCTACGAGCAGTACTTC.

The gene calls are TRBV18 and TRBJ2-3; perhaps D is TRBD1 or TRBD2 (5 bases each). Germline CDR1 is KGHSH and CDR2 is LQKENI. CDR3 length equals 15 residues. The ends were cut back, 3 bases at V and 2 bases at J, with 12 bases in the middle. Here the CDR3 DNA reads TGTGCCAGCTCACCTTTGGGACCCCCCACAGATACGCAGTATTTT. Its protein is CASSPLGPPTDTQYF. Drawing the rest from reference TRBV18 and TRBJ2-3, the complete variable domain is NAGVMQNPRHLVRRRGQEARLRCSPMKGHSHVYWYRQLPEEGLKFMVYLQKENIIDESGMPKERFSAEFPKEGPSILRIQQVVRGDSAAYFCASSPLGPPTDTQYFGPGTRLTVL.

This clonotype came up a few times. The chain carries TRBV4-2 and TRBJ2-3; D may be TRBD2 (7 bases). This CDR3 comprises 15 residues. Germline CDR1 and CDR2: LGHNA and YNFKEQ. The germline V and J ends were trimmed by 0 bases and 5 bases, with 12 bases remaining between them. The CDR3 DNA is TGTGCCAGCAGCCAAGAGGGGGGGCGGGGAGATACGCAGTATTTT. This codes for CASSQEGGRGDTQYF.

The rearrangement joins TRBV20-1 to TRBJ2-3, with 12 bases that match TRBD2. V shed 1 base and J 6 bases; nucleotides not matched to a gene: 11. The germline V gene has CDR1 DFQATT and CDR2 SNEGSKA (reference sequence). The CDR3 loop spans 17 amino acids. CDR3 region: CSARGSGTSGPRDTQYF. In DNA form, the CDR3 reads TGCAGTGCTAGAGGCTCTGGGACTAGCGGGCCTCGGGATACGCAGTATTTT.

The rearrangement uses TRBV5-1 and TRBJ2-5; 11 bases agree with TRBD2. Matching the DNA end better, TRBJ2-7 makes the J call doubtful. This CDR3 contains 15 residues. CDR1 SGHRS and CDR2 YFSETQ come from the germline V gene. The chain's CDR3 is CASSWTTSGAYEQYF. The CDR3 DNA reads TGCGCCAGCAGCTGGACGACTAGCGGGGCCTACGAGCAGTACTTC.

This clonotype was counted only a few times. The rearrangement uses TRBV12-5 and TRBJ2-3; 7 nucleotides match TRBD1. Germline lookup yields CDR1 LGHNT and CDR2 FRNRAP. The V and J ends lost 6 bases and 1 base, in that order; junction bases with no gene match: 10. This CDR3 contains 16 residues. CDR3 protein: CASGSDRVSGTDTQYF. The CDR3 coding sequence is TGTGCTAGTGGCTCCGACAGGGTTTCTGGCACAGATACGCAGTATTTT. The full variable domain, rest sourced from reference TRBV12-5 and TRBJ2-3, is DARVTQTPRHKVTEMGQEVTMRCQPILGHNTVFWYRQTMMQGLELLAYFRNRAPLDDSGMPKDRFSAEMPDATLATLKIQPSEPRDSAVYFCASGSDRVSGTDTQYFGPGTRLTVL.

This clonotype has at least ten counts. The rearrangement links TRBV7-3 to TRBJ2-5; 7 positions agree with TRBD2. The CDR3 contains 14 residues. The germline CDR1 and CDR2 sequences are SGHTA and FQGTGA. After removal of 3 bases from V and 2 bases from J, the junction contained 3 bases not matched to a gene. CDR3 loop: CASSLLGGQETQYF. DNA of the CDR3: TGTGCCAGCAGCTTGCTGGGGGGGCAAGAGACCCAGTACTTC.

This sequence joins TRBV5-1 and TRBJ1-5; D is perhaps TRBD1 (6 bases). Trimming pared 1 base from V and 5 bases from J, leaving 13 bases between. There are 15 residues in the CDR3. The V gene's germline CDR1 is SGHRS and CDR2 YFSETQ. The CDR3 DNA sequence: TGCGCCAGCAGCTTGTTGTCCGGGGGCGATCAGCCCCAGCATTTT. It is translated as CASSLLSGGDQPQHF.

The genes are TRBV7-2 and TRBJ1-2; a possible D gene is TRBD1 (5 bases). The CDR3 extends over 13 amino acids. Trimming removed 5 bases from V and 7 bases from J, with 14 bases in between. The germline V gene encodes CDR1 SGHTA and CDR2 FQGNSA. The DNA of the CDR3 is TGTGCCAGCAGCATACCCGTAGGGACTGGCTACACCTTC. It encodes CASSIPVGTGYTF.

This clonotype was detected a few times. The CDR3 spells CASNKEPENTEAFF. The CDR3 nucleotides are TGCGCCAGCAACAAAGAGCCCGAGAACACTGAAGCTTTCTTT. The chain carries TRBV4-1 and TRBJ1-1; D is uncertain. Germline CDR1 reads MGHRA; CDR2 reads YSYEKL. CDR3 length equals 14 residues. Trimming removed 7 bases at V and 1 base at J, with 13 bases between.

As DNA, the CDR3 is TGTGCCAGCAGCCCTAGTGGGGATCAGCCCCAGCATTTT. Translating gives CASSPSGDQPQHF. This chain connects TRBV12-3 or TRBV12-4 to TRBJ1-5; D unclear. Deletions cut 6 bases from V and 5 bases from J, with 11 bases between. The CDR3 covers 13 residues.

The V gene is TRBV27, the J gene TRBJ1-2, with D maybe TRBD1 (6 bases). V was shortened by 6 bases and J by 6 bases, with 14 bases between the two germline ends. CDR1 MNHEY and CDR2 SMNVEV come from the germline V gene (reference sequence). CDR3 length: 13 amino acids. CDR3 nucleotides: TGTGCCAGCAGCGACGGGACAAAGGATGGCTACACCTTC. Encoded protein: CASSDGTKDGYTF.

J is TRBJ1-2 and V is TRBV29-1; no firm D call. CDR3 length: 11 amino acids. The germline V gene encodes CDR1 SQVTM and CDR2 ANQGSEA. The V and J ends lost 5 bases and 0 bases respectively, with 4 bases between them. CDR3 nucleotides: TGCAGCGTTTACACTAACTATGGCTACACCTTC. Its translation is CSVYTNYGYTF.

The table lists this clonotype with a few counts. The gene calls are TRBV7-2 and TRBJ2-1, with D perhaps given as TRBD1 or TRBD2 (5 bases each). CDR3 size: 15 residues. Germline loops: CDR1 SGHTA, CDR2 FQGNSA. Between the trimmed V and J ends, which lost 5 bases and 0 bases, there was a span of 11 bases. DNA for the CDR3: TGTGCCAGCAGCCGCGAGGGGAACTCCTACAATGAGCAGTTCTTC. Translating gives CASSREGNSYNEQFF.

The sample holds a few counts of this clonotype. This chain connects TRBV4-1 to TRBJ1-2; D not certain. Trimming shortened V by 0 bases and J by 2 bases, and 7 bases separated the two germline ends. Germline assignment: CDR1 MGHRA and CDR2 YSYEKL. The CDR3 covers 14 residues. The CDR3 DNA sequence: TGCGCCAGCAGCCAAGACATTAGGAACTATGGCTACACCTTC. Translation gives CASSQDIRNYGYTF.

This sequence joins TRBV3-1 and TRBJ2-7; TRBD2 matches at 9 bases. CDR3 length: 15 amino acids. Germline loops: CDR1 LGHDT, CDR2 YNNKEL (reference sequence). With 0 bases clipped from V and 4 bases from J, the junction kept 4 bases outside the gene matches. DNA for the CDR3: TGTGCCAGCAGCCAAGATCGACTAGCGGTTTACGAGCAGTACTTC. Protein product: CASSQDRLAVYEQYF.

This rearrangement joins TRBV12-3 or TRBV12-4 to TRBJ2-1, with 10 bases matching TRBD2. Trimming removed 3 bases from V and 5 bases from J; junction bases left unmatched: 4. CDR3 length: 15 residues. The CDR3 is CASSLFLAGDNEQFF. The DNA for the CDR3 is TGTGCCAGCAGTTTGTTCCTAGCGGGGGACAATGAGCAGTTCTTC.

This clonotype was counted a few times. This sequence joins TRBV12-3 or TRBV12-4 and TRBJ2-1; no firm D call. The CDR3 is 15 residues long. The ends were cut back, 6 bases at V and 0 bases at J, with 12 bases in the middle. The CDR3 protein is CASSSAESSYNEQFF. CDR3 bases: TGTGCCAGCAGCAGCGCCGAAAGCTCCTACAATGAGCAGTTCTTC.

This chain uses TRBV5-1 with TRBJ2-5; possibly TRBD1 or TRBD2 for D (5 bases each). Trimming took 0 bases from V and 11 from J, leaving 14 bases between them. The CDR3 has 13 residues. Germline V gene lookup returns CDR1 SGHRS and CDR2 YFSETQ. CDR3 protein: CASSLDSQGEQYF. CDR3 sequence (DNA): TGCGCCAGCAGCTTGGACAGTCAAGGGGAGCAGTACTTC.